This T cell receptor beta chain comes out of a study of CD49a tissue-resident CD8 T cells in human skin listed by TCRdb under 2017. For the wider study: The study looked at subsets of tissue-resident memory CD8+ T cells in human skin, with the subsets defined by expression of CD49a, CD69 and CD103.

Its CDR3 holds 14 amino acids, cysteine through phenylalanine. Here the CDR3 DNA is all that survives: 42 bases in frame from base 1. The V and J ends are trimmed by 2 bases and 3 bases, leaving 8 bases between them. CDR1 and CDR2 are drawn from the germline V gene: MRHNA, SNTAGT. For roughly five healthy donors, sorted CD8+ T cells taken from blood, dermis and epidermis had their TCR beta CDR3 regions analysed. Both blood and skin samples were provided by each TCR-sequenced donor, and all TCR-sequenced donors were healthy individuals. Before TCR beta sequencing, CD8+ T cell populations were isolated by sorting. This clone is described as large (0.1 to 1%). Its antigen is currently not known. No base quality values were provided; no much bigger clone lies one nucleotide off. Library generation was performed with the immunoSEQ multiplex PCR assay. From the authors' description of their analysis: How frequently each TCR V beta family was used was compared between the sorted CD8+ T cell populations from blood, dermis and epidermis. TCRdb took over this immuneACCESS table, retaining in-frame rearrangements with V and J assigned. Such tables are incomplete; in checked studies, under half of the missing clones stem from an unresolved V gene, and the remainder is unexplained. D and trimming come from the DNA, and the V and J calls and clone size come from that table. This sample is represented by some 1,500 clones; 60% to 70% of them were singletons. 30% to 35% of the sample is in the top ten clones.

The sequenced sample was CLA- CD8+ effector memory T cells sorted from blood. The receptor was isolated from a human donor in good health. The sequence links TRBV6-4 to TRBJ2-1, and possibly TRBD2, on 5 matching bases. This receptor carries the CDR3 CASSDGRDYNEQFF. In nucleotides, the sequence is TGTGCCAGCAGTGACGGTCGGGACTACAATGAGCAGTTCTTC.